The clone carrying this TCR beta chain has at least ten counts. Its antigen is unknown. TCRdb passed the 5' RACE reads through MiXCR, listing each CDR3 protein once. This repertoire shows 500,000 to 650,000 distinct CDR3 sequences, just over 7% found once; its top ten account for approximately 1.5%. The entry originates in a study of identical twins. Whole-study results and caveats: Fewer insertions were carried by abundant cord blood beta clonotypes, but none was seen in memory repertoires. There was more out-of-frame TCR alpha sharing in monozygotic twins than models estimated. Cross-sectional statistical analysis, not tracking of the same donors, underpinned the conclusions.

This CDR3 is built from 17 residues. CDR1 and CDR2 (germline): SGHTA, FQGNSA. V was cut by 5 bases and J by 0 bases, with 19 bases left in between. This sample also belongs to another study, concerning yellow fever vaccine responses in identical twins. This second report adds: After vaccination, twins' T cell response reportedly seemed partly convergent, partly personalized.

Sequencing was done on a sample of PBMCs. This chain connects TRBV7-2 to TRBJ2-5; possibly TRBD2 for D (6 bases). The receptor's source is a woman under 30 in good health. The CDR3 DNA reads TGTGCCAGCAGCCCGCCGCCCGGGAGCAAATACCAAGAGACCCAGTACTTC. Translating it yields CASSPPPGSKYQETQYF.